These T cell receptor beta chains were read from a single sample in a study of blood T cell repertoires in COVID-19. Here immunoSEQ multiplex PCR was the method, and the copy in TCRdb shows in-frame clones only, minus some. The table shows under 250,000 clones, with around 82% occurring only once. The specimen sequenced was peripheral blood. These receptors were obtained from a man aged 35 to 55 with active or convalescent COVID-19. CDR3s include the opening cysteine and the closing phenylalanine or tryptophan. The D gene is left open where the match is weak. Some rows mark clone size as missing; the rest say once, few, many or name a class of expanded clone.

>NA|TRBV11-2|TRBJ1-5|NA
CASSPGAESNQPQHF
TGTGCCAGCAGCCCAGGGGCGGAGAGCAATCAGCCCCAGCATTTT
>NA|TRBV5-1|TRBJ2-7|TRBD1
CASTPGTGLYEQYF
TGCGCCAGCACCCCCGGGACAGGTCTCTACGAGCAGTACTTC
>NA|TRBV14|TRBJ2-7|TRBD1
CASSPGQGHEQYF
TGTGCCAGCAGCCCCGGACAGGGCCACGAGCAGTACTTC
>NA|TRBV11-2|TRBJ2-7|TRBD2
CASSFSGTYEQYF
TGTGCCAGCAGCTTTAGCGGGACTTACGAGCAGTACTTC
>few|TRBV29-1|TRBJ2-7|TRBD2
CSVDCRLAGGEQYF
TGCAGCGTTGATTGTCGACTAGCGGGAGGGGAGCAGTACTTC
>NA|TRBV4-1|TRBJ2-1|TRBD2
CASSQDRMGLAARSSYNEQFF
TGCGCCAGCAGCCAAGATCGAATGGGACTAGCAGCGAGGAGCTCCTACAATGAGCAGTTCTTC
>NA|TRBV24-1|TRBJ1-2|NA
CATGQDTNYGYTF
TGTGCCACCGGGCAGGACACTAACTATGGCTACACCTTC
>once|TRBV4-2|TRBJ1-1|NA
CASSQDLLGGINTEAFF
TGTGCCAGCAGCCAAGATCTGCTTGGGGGGATAAACACTGAAGCTTTCTTT
>few|TRBV30|TRBJ1-5|NA
CAWGAGVGNQPQHF
TGTGCCTGGGGGGCAGGGGTCGGCAATCAGCCCCAGCATTTT
>NA|TRBV19|TRBJ1-1|NA
CASSMHISTGTEAFF
TGTGCCAGTAGTATGCATATATCTACGGGGACTGAAGCTTTCTTT
>NA|TRBV30|TRBJ1-1|NA
CAWSKGTEAFF
TGTGCCTGGAGTAAGGGGACTGAAGCTTTCTTT
>NA|TRBV28|TRBJ2-3|NA
CASSLPLLDPRGDTDTQYF
TGTGCCAGCAGTCTACCCCTCTTGGACCCACGCGGGGACACAGATACGCAGTATTTT
>NA|TRBV19|TRBJ2-2|NA
CASSFYSKPNTGELFF
TGTGCCAGTAGTTTTTACAGCAAACCGAACACCGGGGAGCTGTTTTTT
>NA|TRBV15|TRBJ1-4|NA
CATSRDGAGPEKLFF
TGTGCCACCAGCAGAGATGGGGCAGGCCCGGAAAAACTGTTTTTT
>NA|TRBV2|TRBJ1-5|NA
CASRDGGGNQPQHF
TGTGCCAGCAGGGACGGGGGGGGCAATCAGCCCCAGCATTTT
>NA|TRBV11-3|TRBJ2-3|TRBD2
CASSWPPAGADTQYF
TGTGCCAGCAGCTGGCCTCCAGCGGGAGCAGATACGCAGTATTTT
>NA|TRBV4-1|TRBJ1-5|TRBD1
CASSRALPGQGSDQPQHF
TGCGCCAGCAGCCGAGCTTTACCGGGACAGGGGTCGGATCAGCCCCAGCATTTT
>NA|TRBV19|TRBJ1-2|NA
CASSIGERSMLYGYTF
TGTGCCAGTAGTATAGGGGAGCGGAGTATGCTCTATGGCTACACCTTC
>NA|TRBV19|TRBJ1-1|NA
CASSITRNTEAFF
TGTGCCAGTAGTATTACCAGGAACACTGAAGCTTTCTTT
>NA|TRBV27|TRBJ1-1|NA
CASTPRGKNTEAFF
TGTGCCAGTACCCCACGGGGGAAGAACACTGAAGCTTTCTTT
>few|TRBV7-9|TRBJ1-4|TRBD1
CASSLSETGTEKLFF
TGTGCCAGCAGCTTATCCGAGACAGGGACTGAAAAACTGTTTTTT
>NA|TRBV21-1|TRBJ2-7|NA
CASSSLAESYEQYF
TGTGCCAGCAGCTCCTTAGCGGAGTCCTACGAGCAGTACTTC
>NA|TRBV11-3|TRBJ1-6|NA
CASSSLGGNSPLHF
TGTGCCAGCAGCTCCCTAGGCGGGAATTCACCCCTCCACTTT
>NA|TRBV7-2|TRBJ2-7|NA
CASSLEHGALYEQYF
TGTGCCAGCAGCTTAGAACACGGAGCCCTCTACGAGCAGTACTTC
>NA|TRBV5-6|TRBJ1-1|TRBD1
CASSFRQGAIMNTEAFF
TGTGCCAGCAGCTTCCGACAGGGGGCCATCATGAACACTGAAGCTTTCTTT
>NA|TRBV28|TRBJ2-7|TRBD1
CASSLKGGGRWQYF
TGTGCCAGCAGTTTGAAAGGGGGCGGGCGATGGCAGTACTTC
>once|TRBV6-5|TRBJ2-5|NA
CASRNQGFFETQYF
TGTGCCAGCAGGAATCAGGGATTTTTCGAGACCCAGTACTTC
>NA|TRBV2|TRBJ2-7|NA
CASSGDADSKQYF
TGTGCCAGCAGTGGGGATGCTGACAGTAAGCAGTACTTC
>NA|TRBV27|TRBJ2-1|NA
CASSLAADNEQFF
TGTGCCAGCAGTTTGGCAGCGGACAATGAGCAGTTCTTC
>once|TRBV7-9|TRBJ1-1|NA
CASSLGHLLNTEAFF
TGTGCCAGCAGCTTAGGGCACCTGTTGAACACTGAAGCTTTCTTT
>NA|TRBV7-2|TRBJ2-6|TRBD1
CASSTGTGGGVLTF
TGTGCCAGCAGCACCGGGACAGGGGGCGGCGTCCTGACTTTC
>few|TRBV6-5|TRBJ1-3|NA
CASSYSRSSGNTIYF
TGTGCCAGCAGTTACTCGAGGAGCTCTGGAAACACCATATATTTT
>NA|TRBV12-5|TRBJ2-1|TRBD2
CASGPRPLAGGGEQFF
TGTGCTAGTGGTCCACGCCCGCTAGCGGGAGGAGGTGAGCAGTTCTTC
>NA|TRBV30|TRBJ2-2|TRBD1
CAWSGDRGVVGELFF
TGTGCCTGGAGTGGAGACAGGGGTGTTGTCGGGGAGCTGTTTTTT
>few|TRBV6-2/TRBV6-3|TRBJ1-6|TRBD1
CASSYRTGPGSPLHF
TGTGCCAGCAGTTACCGGACAGGGCCGGGGTCACCCCTCCACTTT
>few|TRBV24-1|TRBJ1-5|TRBD1
CATSDNDRGKDQPQHF
TGTGCCACCAGTGATAACGACAGGGGAAAGGATCAGCCCCAGCATTTT
>NA|TRBV11-2|TRBJ2-7|NA
CASSLDQWGADYEQYF
TGTGCCAGCAGCTTAGATCAATGGGGCGCTGACTACGAGCAGTACTTC
>NA|TRBV27|TRBJ2-1|NA
CASSRLDGNKEQFF
TGTGCCAGCAGTAGACTGGACGGGAATAAAGAGCAGTTCTTC
>once|TRBV4-2|TRBJ2-3|TRBD2
CASSQRLAGGATQYF
TGTGCCAGCAGCCAACGACTAGCGGGAGGGGCTACGCAGTATTTT
>NA|TRBV7-2|TRBJ2-3|TRBD2
CASSLGLAGVGDTQYF
TGTGCCAGCAGCTTAGGACTAGCGGGAGTCGGAGATACGCAGTATTTT
>NA|TRBV5-1|TRBJ2-1|NA
CASRATGPEQFF
TGCGCCAGCAGGGCTACAGGGCCAGAGCAGTTCTTC